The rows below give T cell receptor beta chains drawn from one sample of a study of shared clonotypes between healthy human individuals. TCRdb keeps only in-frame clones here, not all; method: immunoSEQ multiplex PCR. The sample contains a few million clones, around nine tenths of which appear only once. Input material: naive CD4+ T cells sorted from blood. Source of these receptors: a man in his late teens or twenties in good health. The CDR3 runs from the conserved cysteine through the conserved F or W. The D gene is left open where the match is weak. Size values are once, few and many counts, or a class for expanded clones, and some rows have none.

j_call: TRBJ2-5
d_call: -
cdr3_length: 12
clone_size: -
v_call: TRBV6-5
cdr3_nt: TGTGCCAGCAAACGGGGGAAAGAGACCCAGTACTTC
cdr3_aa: CASKRGKETQYF

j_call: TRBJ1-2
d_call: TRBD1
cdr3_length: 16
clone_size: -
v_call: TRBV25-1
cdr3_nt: TGTGCCAGCAGCCACTTAGGACAGGGTGTCAACTATGGCTACACCTTC
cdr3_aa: CASSHLGQGVNYGYTF

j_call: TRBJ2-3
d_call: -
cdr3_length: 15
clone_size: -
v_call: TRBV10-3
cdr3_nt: TGTGCCATCAGTGAAACCCCGGGGGTAGCAGATACGCAGTATTTT
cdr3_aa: CAISETPGVADTQYF

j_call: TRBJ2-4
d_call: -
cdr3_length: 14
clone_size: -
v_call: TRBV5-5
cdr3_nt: TGTGCCAGCAGCCCGACAGGGGAGGGGAACATTCAGTACTTC
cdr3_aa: CASSPTGEGNIQYF

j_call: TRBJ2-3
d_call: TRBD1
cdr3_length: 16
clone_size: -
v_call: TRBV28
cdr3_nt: TGTGCCACCGAAGCCTCCAGGGGGCGTTTCACAGATACGCAGTATTTT
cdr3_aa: CATEASRGRFTDTQYF

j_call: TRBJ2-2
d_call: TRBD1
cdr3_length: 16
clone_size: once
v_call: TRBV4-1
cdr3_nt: TGCGCCAGCAGCCAGCCGGACAGGGCGAACACCGGGGAGCTGTTTTTT
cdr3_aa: CASSQPDRANTGELFF

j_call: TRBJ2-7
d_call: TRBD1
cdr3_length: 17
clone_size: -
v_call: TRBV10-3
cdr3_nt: TGTGCCATCAGTGAGCCGGGACAGCCCGATCCGAAGGGGGAGCAGTACTTC
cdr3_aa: CAISEPGQPDPKGEQYF

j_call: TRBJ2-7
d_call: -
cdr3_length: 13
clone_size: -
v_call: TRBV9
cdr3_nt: TGTGCCAGCAGCTCCAGGGACGGCTACGAGCAGTACTTC
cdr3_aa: CASSSRDGYEQYF

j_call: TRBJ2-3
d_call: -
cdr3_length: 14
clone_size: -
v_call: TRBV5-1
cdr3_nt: TGCGCCAGCAGCTTGGGAGCCCCCACAGATACGCAGTATTTT
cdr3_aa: CASSLGAPTDTQYF

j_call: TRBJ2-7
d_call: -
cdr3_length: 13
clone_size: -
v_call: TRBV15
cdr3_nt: TGTGCCACCAGCAGAGAAGGTAGGGACGAGCAGTACTTC
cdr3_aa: CATSREGRDEQYF

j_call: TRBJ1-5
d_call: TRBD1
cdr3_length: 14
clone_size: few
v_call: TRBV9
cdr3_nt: TGTGCCAGCAGCTTCGGGACAGGGAGTCAGCCCCAGCATTTT
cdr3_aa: CASSFGTGSQPQHF

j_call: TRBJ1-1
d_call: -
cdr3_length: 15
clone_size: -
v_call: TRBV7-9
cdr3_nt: TGTGCCAGCACCCTTTCAGAGTTCATGAACACTGAAGCTTTCTTT
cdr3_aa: CASTLSEFMNTEAFF

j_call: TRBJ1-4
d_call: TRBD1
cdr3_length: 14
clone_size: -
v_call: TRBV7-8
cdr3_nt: TGTGCCAGCAGCTCAGGACAGGCGGGGGAAAAACTGTTTTTT
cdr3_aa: CASSSGQAGEKLFF